The rows below give T cell receptor beta chains drawn from one sample of a study of monozygotic twins with inflammatory bowel disease. TCRdb re-called the 5' RACE reads; every CDR3 protein appears as one record, without DNA. The repertoire table contains about 130,000 distinct CDR3 sequences. The sample taken for sequencing was blood. The receptor source for this set is a human donor with ulcerative colitis or Crohn's disease, or a healthy co-twin of an affected twin (not recorded which). Both conserved end residues are part of each CDR3.

TRBJ2-1,TRBV4-1,CASSPRDRSIYNEQFF
TRBJ2-1,TRBV6-1,CASSEQSSYNEQFF
TRBJ2-1,TRBV5-1,CASSFSSASSSYNEQFF
TRBJ2-3,TRBV7-2,CASSLDGTSTENQYF
TRBJ1-1,TRBV5-6,CASSLFGAGGYEAFF
TRBJ2-1,TRBV5-6,CASSLTGTRVNNEQFF
TRBJ2-7,TRBV9,CASSGVQAPYEQYF
TRBJ1-1,TRBV6-2/TRBV6-3,CASSYSLGRQNTEAFF
TRBJ1-2,TRBV27,CASSLQGRSTYGYTF
TRBJ2-2,TRBV5-5,CASSFVRRGSAGELFF
TRBJ1-1,TRBV27,CASSPGGADTEAFF
TRBJ2-3,TRBV12-3/TRBV12-4,CASSLLSREKYF
TRBJ2-7,TRBV5-1,CASSLSSGTGVYYEQYF
TRBJ1-1,TRBV4-3,CASSQDRLSAEAFF
TRBJ2-7,TRBV7-9,CASSSTGGYEQYF
TRBJ1-2,TRBV29-1,CSVDRSALVDGYTF
TRBJ2-3,TRBV7-9,CASSPLTGADTQYF
TRBJ2-5,TRBV6-2/TRBV6-3,CASRNLKQGTQETQYF
TRBJ2-4,TRBV28,CASSSVVAKNIQYF
TRBJ1-5,TRBV29-1,CSVRVQGASNQPQHF
TRBJ1-3,TRBV4-3,CASSQRGGKSGNTIYF
TRBJ1-4,TRBV12-3/TRBV12-4,CASRRIEATNEKLFF
TRBJ2-4,TRBV20-1,CSAPGTSGRAVVNIQYF
TRBJ2-5,TRBV3-1,CASIGRVQETQYF
TRBJ1-5,TRBV29-1,CSVQDGGNQPQHF
TRBJ2-1,TRBV24-1,CATSASGRSNEQFF
TRBJ2-1,TRBV3-1,CASSQALAGGNEQFF
TRBJ2-3,TRBV5-5,CASSLDGTGMGSTDTQYF
TRBJ1-2,TRBV12-3/TRBV12-4,CASSISGQPRGYTF
TRBJ2-7,TRBV20-1,CSASPSVDAHEQYF
TRBJ2-1,TRBV6-1,CASRGTSGRDPYNEQFF
TRBJ2-1,TRBV27,CASRLFSGTGSYNEQFF
TRBJ1-2,TRBV27,CASSSPGQLHF
TRBJ2-5,TRBV7-3,CASSQTSGEPYGETQYF
TRBJ1-5,TRBV28,CASSFRGRIGQPQHF
TRBJ1-2,TRBV5-4,CASRPTWTEDYGYTF
TRBJ2-1,TRBV4-3,CASSQDLGVAGKNEQFF
TRBJ2-7,TRBV11-2,CASSLPASGTSEQYF
TRBJ2-2,TRBV6-1,CASSEQGFWATGELFF
TRBJ1-4,TRBV7-9,CASSPGRGIRKLFF
TRBJ1-1,TRBV20-1,CSARVGQQLNTEAFF
TRBJ1-2,TRBV19,CASSTGAASYGYTF
TRBJ2-5,TRBV7-9,CASGPSRGRGQETQYF
TRBJ2-5,TRBV20-1,CSASVQETQYF
TRBJ2-3,TRBV11-2,CASSSGAGVGTDTQYF
TRBJ2-5,TRBV7-2,CASSLSRGTQETQYF
TRBJ2-3,TRBV30,CAWSAGGDTQYF
TRBJ1-1,TRBV12-3/TRBV12-4,CASSLVRGRGNTEAFF
TRBJ2-5,TRBV11-2,CASSLVPSGPKETQYF
TRBJ2-1,TRBV25-1,CASSAGLLGANEQFF
TRBJ1-2,TRBV12-3/TRBV12-4,CASSPRGYGYTF
TRBJ1-1,TRBV5-1,CASSLQGATEAFF
TRBJ1-5,TRBV18,CASSPGTQSGNQPQQF
TRBJ2-5,TRBV5-1,CASRLGRTSGSDRETQYF
TRBJ1-5,TRBV5-5,CASSRRQDDSNQPQHF
TRBJ1-5,TRBV5-5,CASSLLGDHSNQPQHF
TRBJ1-1,TRBV25-1,CASRRLDRGEAFF
TRBJ2-2,TRBV7-3,CASSLNYRENTGELFF
TRBJ2-3,TRBV5-5,CASSLVGQGESDTQYF
TRBJ2-6,TRBV5-1,CASNLASGANVLTF